A selection of T cell receptor beta chains follows, all from one sample in a study of cytomegalovirus exposure and HLA in healthy donors. The table came from immunoSEQ multiplex PCR; TCRdb's copy has only in-frame clones and leaves some out. The sample includes around 150,000 clones, approximately 84% of them seen just once. What was sequenced was PBMCs. The source is a male donor in good health and CMV-seropositive. The CDR3 runs from the conserved cysteine through the conserved F or W. A D gene is named only where the DNA matches it firmly. Expanded clones are given a class, and other clones once, few, many or no size at all.

-,TRBV14,-,TRBJ2-2,TGTGCCAGCAGCCAGACTCCTACCGGGGAGCTGTTTTTT,CASSQTPTGELFF
-,TRBV9,-,TRBJ1-6,TGTGCCAGCAGCCCCAAATCCGAGGCCTCAGCAAATTCACCCCTCCACTTT,CASSPKSEASANSPLHF
-,TRBV5-6,-,TRBJ1-2,TGTGCCAGCAGCTTGGCCGGCGGGGAAGGCTACACCTTC,CASSLAGGEGYTF
-,TRBV10-3,-,TRBJ2-6,TGTGCCATCAGCCCCTCGGTAGGGGCCAACGTCCTGACTTTC,CAISPSVGANVLTF
-,TRBV10-3,-,TRBJ1-5,TGTGCCATCAGTGAGTCGACGCAGGGCGGAGTTGGAATCCAGCCCCAGCATTTT,CAISESTQGGVGIQPQHF
few,TRBV7-6,-,TRBJ2-5,TGTGCCAGCAGCTTCGGGAGAGAGACCCAGTACTTC,CASSFGRETQYF
-,TRBV7-9,-,TRBJ1-1,TGTGCCAGCAGCCCAAGATGGGGGCAACGGGCGAACACTGAAGCTTTCTTT,CASSPRWGQRANTEAFF
once,TRBV15,-,TRBJ2-7,TGTGCCACCAGCAGAGATTATAACTACGAGCAGTACTTC,CATSRDYNYEQYF
-,TRBV28,-,TRBJ1-4,TGTGCCAGCGGGGGACTGTTTAATGAAAAACTGTTTTTT,CASGGLFNEKLFF
-,TRBV7-9,TRBD2,TRBJ2-7,TGTTCCAGCAAGTTGGTTGGTAGCGGGAGGGACTACGAGCAGTACTTC,CSSKLVGSGRDYEQYF
-,TRBV7-9,TRBD2,TRBJ2-3,TGTTCCAGCAGCTTAACTAGCGGAGGCACAGATACGCAGTATTTT,CSSSLTSGGTDTQYF
once,TRBV4-3,TRBD2,TRBJ2-2,TGCGCCAGCAGCCAAGATCCGGCGGGAGCGGACACCGGGGAGCTGTTTTTT,CASSQDPAGADTGELFF
-,TRBV29-1,-,TRBJ2-7,TGCAGCGTTCACAGCCGGGACGGGGGTTTGTACGAGCAGTACTTC,CSVHSRDGGLYEQYF
-,TRBV9,TRBD2,TRBJ2-6,TGTGCCAGCAGCGTAACGGTAGCGGGAGTCTCTGGGGCCAACGTCCTGACTTTC,CASSVTVAGVSGANVLTF
-,TRBV7-3,-,TRBJ2-2,TGTGCCAGCAGCTCCGGGATTTCTCCCACCGGGGAGCTGTTTTTT,CASSSGISPTGELFF
-,TRBV23-1,-,TRBJ2-7,TGCGCCAGCAGTCCTCAGCCCCAGGGCCGTTCCTACGAGCAGTACTTC,CASSPQPQGRSYEQYF
-,TRBV7-6,TRBD2,TRBJ2-3,TGTGCCAGCAGCTTAGCGGGCAGGGCCCTAGCGGGAGCAGATACGCAGTATTTT,CASSLAGRALAGADTQYF
-,TRBV6-6,TRBD2,TRBJ2-5,TGTGCCAGCAGTTACTCTAGCGGGAGGGCTATGGAGACCCAGTACTTC,CASSYSSGRAMETQYF
few,TRBV19,-,TRBJ2-7,TGTGCCAGTAGTATTGAGGGCACGGCCTACGAGCAGTACTTC,CASSIEGTAYEQYF
-,TRBV30,TRBD2,TRBJ2-7,TGTGCCTGGAGCGGACTAGCCCACGAGCAGTACTTC,CAWSGLAHEQYF
-,TRBV7-9,-,TRBJ1-5,TGTGCCAGCAGCCCGGACAGTCGCAATCAGCCCCAGCATTTT,CASSPDSRNQPQHF
-,TRBV6-5,-,TRBJ1-5,TGTGCCAGCAGCAGAACAGATAATCAGCCCCAGCATTTT,CASSRTDNQPQHF
-,TRBV28,-,TRBJ2-7,TGTGCCAGCAGTTTCGGTTACGTGAGCTCCTACGAGCAGTACTTC,CASSFGYVSSYEQYF
-,TRBV7-9,TRBD1,TRBJ1-2,TGTGCCAGCAGCTCGGGACAGGCCTTAAATTATGGCTACACCTTC,CASSSGQALNYGYTF
-,TRBV5-1,TRBD1,TRBJ1-1,TGCGCCAGCAGCGGGGGACAGGGGATGGGCACTGAAGCTTTCTTT,CASSGGQGMGTEAFF